The T cell receptor (beta chain) under discussion was sequenced for a study of blood T cell repertoires in COVID-19. Germline CDR1 SGHAT, CDR2 FQNNGV. The V and J ends lost 4 bases and 6 bases, in that order; junction bases with no gene match: 6. The CDR3 has 16 residues. The data were produced by immunoSEQ multiplex PCR, yet TCRdb's version contains in-frame clones alone and is incomplete. The sample includes 300,000 to 350,000 clones, over 85% of them seen just once. The Seattle site enrolled patients during active infection and followed them longitudinally. J is TRBJ2-1 and V is TRBV11-2; 13 bases match TRBD2. The sample consisted of peripheral blood. The TCR was taken from a woman between 55 and 75 years old with COVID-19, enrolled during active disease. The chain's CDR3 is CASSWVLAGGRNEQFF. The CDR3 DNA reads TGTGCCAGCAGCTGGGTACTAGCGGGGGGGCGCAATGAGCAGTTCTTC.